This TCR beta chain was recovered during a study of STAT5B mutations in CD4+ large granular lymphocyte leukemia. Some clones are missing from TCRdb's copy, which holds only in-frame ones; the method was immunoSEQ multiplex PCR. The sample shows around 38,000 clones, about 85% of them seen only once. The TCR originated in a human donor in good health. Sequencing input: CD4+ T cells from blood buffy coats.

The CDR3 loop is CASRDSTYEQYF. The CDR3 DNA reads TGTGCCAGCCGGGACAGTACCTACGAGCAGTACTTC. The V call is TRBV27, the J call TRBJ2-7; 7 bases line up with TRBD1. There are 12 residues in the CDR3. CDR1 is MNHEY and CDR2 is SMNVEV in the germline V gene (reference sequence). V lost 8 bases to trimming and J lost 2 bases; unmatched junction nucleotides: 3.